Listed here are 5 T cell receptor beta chains from one sample, sequenced in a study of blood T cell repertoires in COVID-19 (dated by TCRdb to the early 2020s). Libraries were built with the immunoSEQ multiplex PCR assay. TCRdb provides this immuneACCESS table in a form limited to in-frame rearrangements. Some clones are lacking; in checked studies, under half of them reflect an unresolved V gene, and why the rest are absent is not known. The sample table shows 150,000 to 200,000 clones, and about 91% are seen once. The top ten constitute 3.5% to 5% of the sample. The source material was peripheral blood. The receptors stem from a woman aged 25-40 years with acute or convalescent COVID-19.

This chain links TRBV6-5 with TRBJ2-7; D is perhaps TRBD2 (5 bases). Germline values: CDR1 MNHEY, CDR2 SVGAGI. The CDR3 loop spans 12 amino acids. Trimming cost V 5 bases and J 2 bases, with 7 bases left between them. The CDR3: CASSRTAYEQYF. CDR3 in DNA: TGTGCCAGCAGTCGGACTGCCTACGAGCAGTACTTC.

J is TRBJ1-3 and V is TRBV28, with a weak D call TRBD1 (6 bases). CDR1 and CDR2 from the germline V gene are MDHEN and SYDVKM. The CDR3 runs to 17 residues. The V gene lost 6 bases and the J gene lost 0 bases, with 18 bases spanning the gap. The CDR3 loop is CASRYTGFDGSGNTIYF. In DNA, the CDR3 is TGTGCCAGCAGATACACAGGGTTTGACGGCTCTGGAAACACCATATATTTT.

The chain's CDR3 is CASSFVGLAMNEQFF. The CDR3 DNA is TGTGCCAGCAGTTTTGTAGGACTAGCAATGAATGAGCAGTTCTTC. V usage is TRBV28 and J usage is TRBJ2-1, with 8 bases identical to TRBD2. Per the germline V gene, CDR1 is MDHEN and CDR2 is SYDVKM. With 3 bases clipped from V and 7 bases from J, the junction kept 8 bases outside the gene matches. The CDR3 is 15 residues long. The full variable domain, in which reference TRBV28 and TRBJ2-1 provide the parts outside the CDR3, is DVKVTQSSRYLVKRTGEKVFLECVQDMDHENMFWYRQDPGLGLRLIYFSYDVKMKEKGDIPEGYSVSREKKERFSLILESASTNQTSMYLCASSFVGLAMNEQFFGPGTRLTVL.

The chain links TRBV2 to TRBJ2-7, with a weak D call TRBD2 (5 bases). This CDR3 is 14 amino acids long. The V and J ends lost 4 bases and 4 bases respectively, with 14 bases between them. Germline V gene sequence: CDR1 SNHLY, CDR2 FYNNEI. This chain's CDR3 is CASSADSGPYEQYF. CDR3 bases: TGTGCCAGCAGTGCGGACTCGGGCCCTTACGAGCAGTACTTC.

The genes are TRBV6-4 and TRBJ2-5, with TRBD1 matching over 7 bases. The junction had 10 bases not matched to a gene; V was cut back by 7 bases and J by 5 bases. Per the germline V gene, CDR1 is MRHNA and CDR2 is SNTAGT. CDR3 size: 14 residues. The CDR3 DNA sequence: TGTGCCAGCACCGATGACAGGGCCAAGGAGACCCAGTACTTC. Amino acid sequence: CASTDDRAKETQYF.